One sample yielded the 29 T cell receptor beta chains listed below, sequenced in a study of CD8+ T cells in alopecia areata. Once RNA had been extracted, it was reverse transcribed into cDNA to act as the sequencing template. Using immunoSEQ multiplex PCR, the repertoire was profiled, and TCRdb retains in-frame clones only, with some absent. The sample records about 170,000 clones, about 72% being singletons. This material consisted of CD8+ T cells sorted from blood, taken at week 0. These TCRs come from a human donor with alopecia areata.

The chain is built from TRBV9 and TRBJ2-5; no definite D call. This CDR3 is built from 14 residues. Trimming stripped 0 bases from V and 4 bases from J, with 10 bases between. Per the germline V gene, CDR1 is SGDLS and CDR2 is YYNGEE. The CDR3 loop is CASSVGWGGETQYF. CDR3 bases: TGTGCCAGCAGCGTAGGCTGGGGTGGAGAGACCCAGTACTTC.

This chain joins TRBV2 and TRBJ2-5; no reliable D call. The CDR3 consists of 13 residues. V was trimmed by 6 bases and J by 4 bases, leaving 12 bases between them. Per the germline V gene, CDR1 is SNHLY and CDR2 is FYNNEI. For the CDR3, the DNA is TGTGCCAGCAGCTCCCCCTTAGGAGAGACCCAGTACTTC. Its protein is CASSSPLGETQYF.

This clone showed up just a few times. The V call is TRBV29-1, the J call TRBJ1-1, with 9 positions matching TRBD1. The ends lost 4 bases at V and 1 base at J; junction bases unmatched: 4. CDR1 is SQVTM and CDR2 is ANQGSEA in the germline V gene. CDR3 length equals 14 residues. The CDR3 bases are TGCAGCGTTGGGGGACAGGGCACGAACACTGAAGCTTTCTTT. It codes for CSVGGQGTNTEAFF.

This chain joins TRBV30 and TRBJ1-6; a possible D gene is TRBD1 (5 bases). The germline V gene has CDR1 GTSNPN and CDR2 SVGIG (reference sequence). Trimming stripped 0 bases from V and 10 bases from J, with 13 bases between. This CDR3 spans 14 amino acids. The CDR3 region has the DNA TGTGCCTGGAGTGTACGCAGGGTAGGCTCACCCCTCCACTTT. It is translated as CAWSVRRVGSPLHF. Variable domain in full (rest from reference TRBV30 and TRBJ1-6): SQTIHQWPATLVQPVGSPLSLECTVEGTSNPNLYWYRQAAGRGLQLLFYSVGIGQISSEVPQNLSASRPQDRQFILSSKKLLLSDSGFYLCAWSVRRVGSPLHFGNGTRLTVT.

This clone was counted a few times. The V call is TRBV4-1, the J call TRBJ2-7; possibly TRBD1 for D (6 bases). The CDR3 contains 14 residues. The germline gives CDR1 MGHRA, CDR2 YSYEKL. V lost 5 bases and J 2 bases, leaving 13 bases between the germline ends. The CDR3 region has the DNA TGCGCCAGCAGCGTTCGCAGGGGTACCTACGAGCAGTACTTC. This encodes CASSVRRGTYEQYF.

The V gene is TRBV5-1, the J gene TRBJ1-1; D gene uncertain. The germline gives CDR1 SGHRS, CDR2 YFSETQ. V was trimmed by 4 bases and J by 0 bases, leaving 7 bases between them. The CDR3 contains 13 residues. Here the CDR3 DNA reads TGCGCCAGCAGCCCAGGACTGAACACTGAAGCTTTCTTT. It is translated as CASSPGLNTEAFF.

J is TRBJ2-5 and V is TRBV6-5; D possibly corresponds to TRBD1 (6 bases). The CDR3 runs to 12 residues. The germline V gene encodes CDR1 MNHEY and CDR2 SVGAGI. V was cut by 8 bases and J by 1 base, with 8 bases left in between. This chain's CDR3 is CASRDTQETQYF. For the CDR3, the DNA is TGTGCCAGCCGGGACACCCAAGAGACCCAGTACTTC.

The J gene is TRBJ2-3, the V gene TRBV2; 9 bases are a match to TRBD1. Germline V lookup: CDR1 SNHLY, CDR2 FYNNEI. V lost 7 bases and J lost 4; bases outside the gene matches: 9. The length of the CDR3 is 15 residues. As DNA, the CDR3 is TGTGCCAGCAAACAGGGGGCTTTGGGCGCAGATACGCAGTATTTT. This encodes CASKQGALGADTQYF.

The chain carries TRBV27 and TRBJ1-1; D unclear. Germline CDR1 and CDR2: MNHEY and SMNVEV (reference sequence). V lost 8 bases to trimming and J lost 4 bases, with 11 bases between them. The CDR3 extends over 12 amino acids. CDR3 nucleotide sequence: TGTGCCAGCTGTACAGCCGGCACTGAAGCTTTCTTT. Protein: CASCTAGTEAFF.

V is TRBV11-2 and J is TRBJ2-3; D is perhaps TRBD1 or TRBD2 (5 bases each). Germline lookup yields CDR1 SGHAT and CDR2 FQNNGV. Trimming pared 2 bases from V and 0 bases from J, leaving 9 bases between. The length of the CDR3 is 15 residues. The DNA of the CDR3 is TGTGCCAGCAGCTTACGGGACCAAAGCACAGATACGCAGTATTTT. Its protein is CASSLRDQSTDTQYF. Full variable domain (rest looked up from reference TRBV11-2 and TRBJ2-3): EAGVAQSPRYKIIEKRQSVAFWCNPISGHATLYWYQQILGQGPKLLIQFQNNGVVDDSQLPKDRFSAERLKGVDSTLKIQPAKLEDSAVYLCASSLRDQSTDTQYFGPGTRLTVL.

CDR3 amino acids: CASSRITGTGGNQPQHF. As DNA, the CDR3 is TGCGCCAGCAGCCGGATCACTGGGACAGGGGGGAATCAGCCCCAGCATTTT. This sequence joins TRBV4-1 and TRBJ1-5; TRBD1 matches 11 bases. Germline V gives CDR1 MGHRA, CDR2 YSYEKL. The V gene end was trimmed by 4 bases and the J gene end by 4 bases; junction bases not matched to a gene: 9. CDR3 length: 17 amino acids.

The chain is built from TRBV6-1 and TRBJ2-7, with D possibly TRBD2 on 7 matching bases. The V end was cut by 1 base, the J end by 5 bases, with 15 bases between. The germline gives CDR1 MNHNS, CDR2 SASEGT. CDR3 length: 15 residues. CDR3 in DNA: TGTGCCAGCAGTGAAGTGGGAGGGGGAGGGAACGAGCAGTACTTC. It yields the protein CASSEVGGGGNEQYF.

The chain recombines TRBV7-9 with TRBJ2-7; 8 bases are shared with TRBD1. The CDR3 runs 14 residues. Germline V lookup: CDR1 SEHNR, CDR2 FQNEAQ (reference sequence). V shed 5 bases and J 0 bases; nucleotides not matched to a gene: 3. The CDR3 here is CASSTGQASYEQYF. For the CDR3, the DNA is TGTGCCAGCAGCACGGGACAGGCCTCCTACGAGCAGTACTTC.

The chain combines TRBV7-8 with TRBJ1-2; D not resolved. Germline CDR1 is SGHVS and CDR2 is FQNEAQ. CDR3 length: 13 residues. Trimming took off 0 bases at V and 4 bases at J, with 6 bases between the two ends. The CDR3 DNA follows: TGTGCCAGCAGCTTAGCATCGGTCTATGGCTACACCTTC. Translated, it gives CASSLASVYGYTF.

This rearrangement joins TRBV11-2 to TRBJ1-1; TRBD1 agrees at 8 bases. The germline gives CDR1 SGHAT, CDR2 FQNNGV. Germline trimming cut 2 bases from V and 3 bases from J; bases unmatched to any gene: 11. The CDR3 totals 17 residues. The CDR3 coding sequence is TGTGCCAGCAGCTTATATCCGGCGGACAGGGCAGACACTGAAGCTTTCTTT. This codes for CASSLYPADRADTEAFF.

This clone showed up just once. The chain carries TRBV6-5 and TRBJ1-5; 7 positions agree with TRBD1. CDR3 length: 15 amino acids. CDR1 and CDR2 (germline): MNHEY, SVGAGI. With 4 bases clipped from V and 2 bases from J, the junction kept 5 bases outside the gene matches. The CDR3 DNA reads TGTGCCAGCAGTTCCCGACAGGGTGGCAATCAGCCCCAGCATTTT. It codes for CASSSRQGGNQPQHF.

This rearrangement joins TRBV27 to TRBJ2-5; unclear D gene. V was cut by 4 bases and J by 3 bases, with 3 bases left in between. The CDR3 runs 11 residues. Germline CDR1 MNHEY, CDR2 SMNVEV (reference sequence). The CDR3 sequence: CASSSKETQYF. The CDR3 coding sequence is TGTGCCAGCAGTTCCAAAGAGACCCAGTACTTC.

The DNA for the CDR3 is TGTGCCAGCAGCTTAGCGACAGGGTCGTACCAAGAGACCCAGTACTTC. Amino acid sequence: CASSLATGSYQETQYF. This sequence joins TRBV7-6 and TRBJ2-5; 7 bases match TRBD1. This CDR3 spans 16 amino acids. Germline CDR1 is SGHVS and CDR2 is FNYEAQ. V lost 0 bases to trimming and J lost 0 bases; unmatched junction nucleotides: 4.

The J gene is TRBJ1-2, the V gene TRBV4-1; possible D gene TRBD1, 6 bases. Trimming shortened V by 0 bases and J by 5 bases, and 13 bases separated the two germline ends. This CDR3 is built from 15 residues. CDR1 MGHRA and CDR2 YSYEKL come from the germline V gene. The CDR3: CASSQDVGRGYGYTF. For the CDR3, the DNA is TGCGCCAGCAGCCAAGATGTAGGCAGGGGATATGGCTACACCTTC.

The chain links TRBV5-6 to TRBJ2-7; D gene uncertain. Trimming stripped 2 bases from V and 7 bases from J, with 7 bases between. This CDR3 has 11 amino acids. Per the germline V gene, CDR1 is SGHDT and CDR2 is YYEEEE. The DNA for the CDR3 is TGTGCCAGCAGCTTCGGTTGGGAGCAGTACTTC. Residues: CASSFGWEQYF. Full variable domain (remainder filled in from reference TRBV5-6 and TRBJ2-7): DAGVTQSPTHLIKTRGQQVTLRCSPKSGHDTVSWYQQALGQGPQFIFQYYEEEERQRGNFPDRFSGHQFPNYSSELNVNALLLGDSALYLCASSFGWEQYFGPGTRLTVT.

The chain employs TRBV5-1 and TRBJ1-1; D gene uncertain. The CDR3 totals 12 residues. V was trimmed by 5 bases and J by 0 bases, leaving 5 bases between them. The germline V gene has CDR1 SGHRS and CDR2 YFSETQ. The CDR3: CASRGMNTEAFF. CDR3 sequence (DNA): TGCGCCAGCAGGGGGATGAACACTGAAGCTTTCTTT. The variable domain in full, completed from reference TRBV5-1 and TRBJ1-1, reads KAGVTQTPRYLIKTRGQQVTLSCSPISGHRSVSWYQQTPGQGLQFLFEYFSETQRNKGNFPGRFSGRQFSNSRSEMNVSTLELGDSALYLCASRGMNTEAFFGQGTRLTVV.

The gene calls are TRBV29-1 and TRBJ2-2; D not resolved. The germline V gene has CDR1 SQVTM and CDR2 ANQGSEA. The CDR3 is 12 amino acids. The V end was cut by 4 bases, the J end by 4 bases, with 7 bases between. The CDR3 protein is CSVGYGTGELFF. The CDR3 DNA is TGCAGCGTTGGCTATGGCACCGGGGAGCTGTTTTTT.

The V call is TRBV15, the J call TRBJ1-5, with D hard to call. Germline V gives CDR1 LNHNV, CDR2 YYDKDF (reference sequence). This CDR3 region has 16 residues. Trimming left V 0 bases short and J 0 bases short, with 9 bases between. The CDR3 DNA sequence: TGTGCCACCAGCAGAGATGGCCAGGCTAGCAATCAGCCCCAGCATTTT. It encodes CATSRDGQASNQPQHF.

V gene TRBV5-1 combines with J gene TRBJ2-7, with TRBD1 identical over 8 bases. Germline CDR1 and CDR2: SGHRS and YFSETQ. V was clipped by 1 base and J by 5 bases; unmatched bases: 5. The CDR3 covers 14 residues. The chain's CDR3 is CASSLSQGENEQYF. The DNA for the CDR3 is TGCGCCAGCAGCTTGTCACAGGGGGAAAACGAGCAGTACTTC.

This chain uses TRBV27 with TRBJ2-1; D unclear. V dropped 2 bases and J dropped 3 bases, with 2 bases sitting between them. This CDR3 region has 12 residues. Germline CDR1 reads MNHEY; CDR2 reads SMNVEV (reference sequence). The CDR3 is CASSLGYNEQFF. The CDR3 DNA follows: TGTGCCAGCAGTTTAGGCTACAATGAGCAGTTCTTC.

Only a few counts were recorded for this clone. This chain connects TRBV6-5 to TRBJ1-2; TRBD1 is a possible D gene (6 bases). This CDR3 has 13 amino acids. Germline CDR1 reads MNHEY; CDR2 reads SVGAGI. V lost 6 bases to trimming and J lost 4 bases, with 12 bases between them. The CDR3 is CASSSTGSYGYTF. CDR3 nucleotide sequence: TGTGCCAGCAGCTCAACAGGGTCCTATGGCTACACCTTC.

The rearrangement joins TRBV6-5 to TRBJ2-5; D is unclear. V was shortened by 2 bases and J by 5 bases, with 18 bases between the two germline ends. Germline values: CDR1 MNHEY, CDR2 SVGAGI. The CDR3 consists of 16 residues. CDR3 sequence reads: CASSYGWALSLETQYF. Here the CDR3 DNA reads TGTGCCAGCAGTTACGGATGGGCTCTTAGTCTGGAGACCCAGTACTTC.

This chain connects TRBV30 to TRBJ2-1, with 7 bases identical to TRBD1. The CDR3 is 11 amino acids. V gave up 5 bases and J gave up 15 bases; unmatched junction bases: 10. Germline loops: CDR1 GTSNPN, CDR2 SVGIG (reference sequence). The CDR3 coding sequence is TGTGCCTGGTCGGAGGACAGGAACCCGTTCTTC. It codes for CAWSEDRNPFF.

The chain couples TRBV6-1 to TRBJ2-7; D possibly corresponds to TRBD2 (5 bases). The CDR3 loop spans 17 amino acids. Germline V CDR1 and CDR2: MNHNS, SASEGT. V was cut by 1 base and J by 4 bases, with 20 bases left in between. CDR3 coding DNA: TGTGCCAGCAGTGAAGTCCCCCCGGCTAGCCCAAATTACGAGCAGTACTTC. Translating it yields CASSEVPPASPNYEQYF.